The TCR beta chain described here comes from a study of T cells after yellow fever vaccination. Looked up from germline, CDR1 is MNHNY and CDR2 is SVGAGI (reference sequence). Trimming took 2 bases from V and 1 from J; bases not matched to a gene: 0. The CDR3 has 14 residues. This clonotype was seen many times. In making TCR cDNA, 5'RACE template switching added a universal primer site and UMIs to it. TCRdb reanalysed the 5' RACE reads using MiXCR and keeps one entry per CDR3 protein. The table lists over 300,000 distinct CDR3 sequences, about 4% of them singletons. This chain joins TRBV6-6 and TRBJ1-1, with 8 positions matching TRBD1. This sample comprised PBMCs, obtained 5 days after the yellow fever booster vaccination. This TCR was sampled from a man aged 18 to 29 who received the YFV17D yellow fever vaccine. Here the CDR3 reads CASSYDRGNTEAFF. In DNA form, the CDR3 reads TGTGCCAGCAGTTACGACAGGGGGAACACTGAAGCTTTCTTT.